This T cell receptor (beta chain) emerged from a study of shared clonotypes between healthy human individuals. The overall study: A donor's plate count was three for CD4 naive and three for CD4 memory; CD8 naive had two and CD8 memory one.

The germline gives CDR1 SGHVS, CDR2 FQNEAQ. This CDR3 is 15 amino acids long. Trimming pared 5 bases from V and 0 bases from J, leaving 11 bases between. Measured with immunoSEQ multiplex PCR; TCRdb has only the in-frame clones, and not every one. The sample gives under 600,000 clones, roughly 98% of which show up once; around 0.3% is in the top ten. CD8 cells classed as naive were CD45RO-negative and positively selected for CCR7, excluding terminally differentiated effector memory CD45RA+ cells. Donors comprised healthy HIV-negative adults lacking recent acute infections or vaccinations. Sequencing was performed on naive CD8+ T cells sorted from blood. This sequence was found in a man between 25 and 39 years old in good health. The V gene is TRBV7-8, the J gene TRBJ1-3, with no clear D. The CDR3 spells CASSPTRSSGNTIYF. The CDR3 coding sequence is TGTGCCAGCAGCCCAACAAGGAGCTCTGGAAACACCATATATTTT.